The rows below give T cell receptor beta chains drawn from one sample of a study of identical twins. TCRdb re-called the 5' RACE reads with MiXCR, one entry per CDR3 protein. The sample shows 1.5 million to 2 million distinct CDR3 sequences, about 32% of them seen only once. The sample taken for sequencing was cord blood. These receptors originate from a newborn girl in good health. Both conserved end residues are part of each CDR3. The size entry is marked missing in some rows and otherwise reads once, few, many or a size class.

clone size	V gene	J gene	CDR3 protein
few	TRBV6-2/TRBV6-3	TRBJ2-3	CASSDSAPLGTDTQYF
.	TRBV5-6	TRBJ1-2	CASSSHGTGVYGYTF
few	TRBV9	TRBJ2-1	CASSRWFSGNEQFF
.	TRBV20-1	TRBJ1-6	CSASRARGGNNSPLHF
many	TRBV29-1	TRBJ1-2	CSGGTVYGYTF
.	TRBV6-2/TRBV6-3	TRBJ1-6	CACPLWDNSYNSPLHF
few	TRBV14	TRBJ2-1	CASSRERERFYNEQFF
few	TRBV20-1	TRBJ2-5	CGGRLQETQYF
.	TRBV5-1	TRBJ2-7	CASTPLGASSYEQYF
few	TRBV25-1	TRBJ2-4	CASSDNLAKNIQYF
few	TRBV20-1	TRBJ1-4	CSADRGTNEKLFF
.	TRBV20-1	TRBJ1-2	CSARPPGQKNYGYTF
.	TRBV10-3	TRBJ2-5	CAISEAGTSDYNEQYF
few	TRBV11-2	TRBJ2-3	CASSKLGLALTDTQYF
.	TRBV29-1	TRBJ2-5	CSVVHGLFGETQYF
few	TRBV12-3/TRBV12-4	TRBJ2-5	CASSLVGLAEVTQYF
.	TRBV18	TRBJ2-2	CASSPGSTGELFF
few	TRBV27	TRBJ1-5	CASSLWGQDPNQPQHF
many	TRBV29-1	TRBJ2-7	CSVEGTRDSSYEQYF
.	TRBV6-1	TRBJ1-5	CASIDGGTGTILFQPQHF
few	TRBV20-1	TRBJ1-1	CSARDRSPSEAFF
few	TRBV28	TRBJ2-5	CASSLPGTSGQETQYF
few	TRBV10-3	TRBJ2-7	CAIRDRDYEQYF
.	TRBV20-1	TRBJ1-2	CSAKGGDSNYGYTF
few	TRBV2	TRBJ2-4	CASSERLGKNIQYF
.	TRBV28	TRBJ2-1	CASSPRWAGLNNEQFF
.	TRBV7-9	TRBJ1-4	CASSFQGGREKLFF
once	TRBV11-2	TRBJ2-3	CASSSRSGAPMRDTQYF
.	TRBV15	TRBJ1-4	CATSGVRNEKLFF
.	TRBV12-3/TRBV12-4	TRBJ2-5	CASNLQGLGEQYF
.	TRBV7-9	.	CASSLGYVRVDEQYF
.	TRBV5-1	TRBJ1-3	CASSPEEAPSGNTIYF
.	TRBV30	TRBJ2-6	CAWSGLYSGANVLTF
.	TRBV4-1	TRBJ2-4	CASSPRLLAKNIQYF
few	TRBV10-3	TRBJ1-2	CAISVIGGDGYTF
many	TRBV3-1	TRBJ2-7	CASSQAWDVSYEQYF
.	TRBV12-3/TRBV12-4	TRBJ2-2	CASSRGQGSTGELFF
few	TRBV10-3	TRBJ2-7	CAISDEQLNYEQYF
few	TRBV20-1	TRBJ1-1	CSARTRVETTEAFF
.	TRBV7-8	TRBJ1-5	CASSGSRGQPQHF
many	TRBV29-1	TRBJ2-1	CSVLGGRSNEQFF
.	TRBV2	.	CASRLESHEQYF
.	TRBV5-1	TRBJ2-7	CASSFGTSLRSAYNEQYF
.	TRBV5-1	TRBJ2-3	CASGTSGRATDTQYF
few	TRBV12-3/TRBV12-4	TRBJ1-1	CASSFGGQLFLGTEAFF
few	TRBV5-1	TRBJ1-1	CASSLAMSNTEAFF
few	TRBV12-3/TRBV12-4	TRBJ2-7	CASSFRGQGPQYF
few	TRBV24-1	TRBJ2-1	CATSDLRLARNNEQFF
.	TRBV20-1	TRBJ1-2	CSAPSEVSRSGYTF
few	TRBV5-1	TRBJ2-3	CASSLDMPPDTQYF
.	TRBV9	TRBJ1-4	CASSVGQGAEKLFF
.	TRBV6-5	TRBJ2-4	CASSYRLAVAKNIQYF
.	TRBV20-1	TRBJ2-7	CSARDASSGGSYEQYF
few	TRBV20-1	TRBJ2-1	CSARDPWGINEQFF
.	TRBV25-1	TRBJ2-7	CASKSTARRAYEQYF